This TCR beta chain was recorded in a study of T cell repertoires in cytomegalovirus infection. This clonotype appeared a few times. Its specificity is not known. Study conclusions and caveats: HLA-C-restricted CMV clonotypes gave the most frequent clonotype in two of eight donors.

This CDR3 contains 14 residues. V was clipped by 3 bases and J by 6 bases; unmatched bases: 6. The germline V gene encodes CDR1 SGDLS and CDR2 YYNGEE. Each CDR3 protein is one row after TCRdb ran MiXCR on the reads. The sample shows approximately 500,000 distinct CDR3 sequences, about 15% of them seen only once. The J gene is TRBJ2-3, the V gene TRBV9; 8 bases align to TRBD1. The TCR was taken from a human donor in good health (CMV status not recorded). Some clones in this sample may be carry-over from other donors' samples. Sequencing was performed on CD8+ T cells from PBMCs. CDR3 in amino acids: CASSAYRDRDTQYF. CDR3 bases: TGTGCCAGCAGCGCTTACCGGGACAGGGATACGCAGTATTTT.